This TCR beta chain was recorded in a study of OX40 agonist ivuxolimab in advanced cancers. Libraries were prepared by immunoSEQ multiplex PCR; TCRdb keeps only in-frame clonotypes and omits some of them. There are some 94,000 clones in the sample; about 92% occur only once, and approximately 3.6% lies in the top ten. Trimming took 4 bases from V and 4 from J; bases not matched to a gene: 4. CDR1 is MNHEY, CDR2 SMNVEV, per germline (reference sequence). The CDR3 covers 14 residues. About this clone: Antigen unknown. Other DNA variants within this sample encode the same CDR3.

Study-wide findings and caveats: Among the lowest peripheral clonal expansion occurred in 0.1-3.0 mg/kg partial responders.

The material was CD4+ or CD8+ T cells sorted from blood, obtained in a trial of the OX40 agonist ivuxolimab. The receptor's source is an adult with an advanced solid tumor such as melanoma, head and neck, liver or kidney cancer. V is TRBV27 and J is TRBJ1-5; 7 nucleotides match TRBD1. DNA of the CDR3: TGTGCCAGCAGTTCAAGGGGGCCTAATCAGCCCCAGCATTTT. Translation: CASSSRGPNQPQHF.